This T cell receptor beta chain was obtained from a study of OX40 agonist ivuxolimab in advanced cancers. Overall study context: Eligibility rules accepted prior anti-PD-1, anti-PD-L1 or anti-CTLA-4 therapy, and roughly 42% had some.

This CDR3 is 16 amino acids long. Germline CDR1 reads KGHSH; CDR2 reads LQKENI. Trimming stripped 5 bases from V and 0 bases from J, with 13 bases between. Study-wide results and limits: Relative to CD4+ cells, CD8+ T cells on average had more expanded clones.

As to this clone: Its specificity is unknown.

The investigators sampled blood at baseline, at cycle 4 day 1, and at cycle 7 day 1. The method was immunoSEQ multiplex PCR; TCRdb's version includes in-frame clones alone and lacks a portion of them. The repertoire includes 66,000 or so clones, 85% of them detected once, and 4% sits in the top ten. Sequenced here: CD4+ or CD8+ T cells sorted from blood, sampled in a trial of the OX40 agonist ivuxolimab. The TCR sequence derives from an adult with an advanced solid tumor such as melanoma, head and neck, liver or kidney cancer. The chain joins TRBV18 to TRBJ2-2; D is perhaps TRBD1 (6 bases). The CDR3 DNA sequence: TGTGCCAGCTCAACGATAGCAGGGGCGAACACCGGGGAGCTGTTTTTT. This encodes CASSTIAGANTGELFF.